These T cell receptor beta chains were read from a single sample in a study of somatic mutations in cytotoxic T cells in rheumatoid arthritis. Only in-frame clones appear in the TCRdb table, and some are missing; sequencing was by immunoSEQ multiplex PCR. The sample includes 15,000 to 20,000 clones, approximately 84% of them seen just once. The material sequenced was CD8+ T cells sorted from blood. Receptors were obtained from an adult with rheumatoid arthritis. Each CDR3 is given without its conserved first and last residue.

J,V,CDR3
TRBJ2-1,TRBV6-6,ASSSKAGGYNEQF
TRBJ1-1,TRBV5-1,ASSPTDRVATEAF
TRBJ1-6,TRBV5-1,ASTGRADSPLH
TRBJ2-5,TRBV11-2,ASSPTRVETQY
TRBJ1-1,TRBV27,ASWLTGNTEAF
TRBJ2-1,TRBV7-6,ASTDPGVVTYNEQF
TRBJ2-1,TRBV7-9,ASSSPQGGNEQF
TRBJ1-2,TRBV7-9,ASSFRGVGEGYT
TRBJ2-7,TRBV27,ASSPSSGGAYEQY
TRBJ2-3,TRBV5-6,ASRIGQLADTQY
TRBJ2-6,TRBV7-3,ASSPDSFANVLT
TRBJ1-4,TRBV4-1,ASSQAQSNEKLF
TRBJ2-6,TRBV10-2,ASSEWGTGSSGANVLT
TRBJ2-1,TRBV11-2,ASSYASGGAYNEQF
TRBJ1-2,TRBV30,AWTHPNRDSSNYGYT
TRBJ2-3,TRBV6-1,ASSEEGGGATDTQY
TRBJ2-1,TRBV7-6,ASSLGQAPSEQF
TRBJ2-1,TRBV6-1,ASRLQGDDEQF
TRBJ2-1,TRBV27,ASSLRQHEQF
TRBJ2-3,TRBV5-6,ASSLGGGGTDTQY